The rows below give T cell receptor beta chains drawn from one sample of a study of blood T cell repertoires in COVID-19. The data were produced by immunoSEQ multiplex PCR, yet TCRdb's version contains in-frame clones alone and is incomplete. Of over 250,000 clones in the sample, more than 85% were seen once. Sequencing was carried out using peripheral blood. These receptors all come from a woman between 25 and 40 years old with COVID-19, enrolled during active disease. Each CDR3 is given with its conserved first and last residue. The size of a clone is reported for some rows only, either as once, few or many, or as a class for expanded clones.

TRBV6-1,TRBJ1-4,.,CASSDLGQPNEKLFF
TRBV20-1,TRBJ1-1,.,CSARVDTEAFF
TRBV18,TRBJ2-7,.,CASSPVMGEGGQGAYEQYF
TRBV4-1,TRBJ1-1,.,CASKLTLQNTEAFF
TRBV9,TRBJ1-2,.,CASSVGEGVSVVFGYTF
TRBV11-2,TRBJ1-3,once,CARTGSGNTIYF
TRBV19,TRBJ1-3,.,CASSIRGSGNTIYF
TRBV19,TRBJ1-2,.,CASGTGGNGYTF
TRBV18,TRBJ1-2,.,CASSQGGVRSYGYTF
TRBV27,TRBJ2-2,.,CASSLSGGYTGELFF
TRBV6-6,TRBJ2-3,.,CASSYSSGTRTDTQYF
TRBV7-3,TRBJ1-1,.,CASSLNRGVSEAFF
TRBV30,TRBJ1-5,.,CAWSVGGGDNQPQHF
TRBV19,TRBJ1-1,.,CASSIRQGNTEAFF
TRBV18,TRBJ2-2,.,CASSPRTGGNTGELFF
TRBV27,TRBJ2-1,.,CASSFEAGHSYNEQFF
TRBV10-1,TRBJ2-7,.,CASSDIGASGRCQGSYEQYF
TRBV30,TRBJ1-2,.,CAWRYRGGYTF
TRBV5-1,TRBJ1-6,.,CASSLRRGLTTSSSYNSPLHF
TRBV27,TRBJ1-2,.,CASSLMGAETGYTF
TRBV19,TRBJ1-2,.,CASSTTPGGRYGYTF
TRBV18,TRBJ1-2,once,CASSRQLYGYTF
TRBV30,TRBJ1-2,.,CAWSVPGTGTGYTF
TRBV30,TRBJ1-5,.,CAWSPQGPQPQHF
TRBV5-6,TRBJ2-1,.,CASSPMTSGRLDEQFF
TRBV15,TRBJ2-2,.,CATSRELAAGELFF
TRBV5-1,TRBJ2-2,.,CASSSGTKNTGELFF
TRBV7-8,TRBJ2-2,.,CASSFASGRLSGELFF
TRBV27,TRBJ1-1,.,CASRDQGGGTEAFF
TRBV28,TRBJ1-5,.,CASSPPGVHQPQHF
TRBV18,TRBJ2-3,.,CASSHDRGTDTQYF
TRBV2,TRBJ1-1,.,CASSSRTFSNTEAFF
TRBV4-1,TRBJ1-1,.,CASSGSTMNTEAFF
TRBV11-1,TRBJ2-7,once,CASSSDRDQQYF
TRBV18,TRBJ2-2,.,CASSPPYGTSGITGELFF
TRBV11-2,TRBJ2-5,.,CASSLMGQAGETQYF
TRBV28,TRBJ2-1,.,CASSFLRGSVGYNEQFF
TRBV3-1/TRBV3-2,TRBJ1-2,.,CASSHLAEDYGYTF
TRBV5-1,TRBJ1-3,.,CASSRDRGASGNTIYF
TRBV27,TRBJ2-5,.,CASSPGQGQETQYF
TRBV10-1,TRBJ1-2,.,CASSRGGEFNGYTF